What follows describes a single T cell receptor beta chain. The sample is drawn from a study of control samples from healthy donors and cancer patients. The V end lost 1 base, the J end lost 1 base, and 10 bases lay between the germline ends. In germline, CDR1 is LGHDT, CDR2 YNNKEL (reference sequence). CDR3 length: 15 residues. Some clones are missing from TCRdb's copy, which holds only in-frame ones; the method was immunoSEQ multiplex PCR. The sample shows roughly 55,000 clones, about 96% of them seen only once. The rearrangement uses TRBV3-1 (or the pseudogene TRBV3-2) and TRBJ1-2; the D gene is possibly TRBD1 (6 bases). This clonotype was sampled from a woman between 18 and 30 years old in good health. The sample was blood. The CDR3 here is CASSQVGTSNYGYTF. DNA for the CDR3: TGTGCCAGCAGCCAAGTCGGGACAAGTAACTATGGCTACACCTTC.